The clone carrying this TCR beta chain was seen more than once but under ten times. These data are taken from a study of T cells in Graves' hyperthyroidism and ophthalmopathy. Hyperthyroidism of Graves' type that showed no ophthalmopathy progression within 18 months was stable. The CDR3 is 16 residues long. V lost 0 bases, J lost 3 bases, and 14 bases lay in between. CDR1 DFQATT and CDR2 SNEGSKA come from the germline V gene (reference sequence). Amplification yielded TCR beta CDR3 regions, with RNA transcripts as the source. TCR CDR3 regions were first amplified by RT-PCR with HTBI primers. TCRdb processed the multiplex PCR reads anew with MiXCR; each CDR3 protein has one entry. The sample contains about 400,000 distinct CDR3 sequences, about 15% of which appear only once.

Sequences were obtained from blood. This clonotype originated in a woman aged 25 to 45 with Graves' hyperthyroidism. The chain recombines TRBV20-1 with TRBJ2-2; D possibly corresponds to TRBD2 (6 bases). This CDR3 reads CSARDWEAGYTGELFF. The CDR3 DNA is TGCAGTGCTAGAGATTGGGAGGCAGGGTACACCGGGGAGCTGTTTTTT.